This TCR beta chain was profiled in a study of T cell repertoires in cytomegalovirus infection. Notes on the study in general: HLA-C-restricted TCR beta clonotypes specific for CMV led the ex vivo response.

In its sample, this clonotype was seen many times. Its antigen remains unidentified. In germline, CDR1 is SGHTA, CDR2 FQGNSA. The CDR3 sequence is 18 residues long. Trimming took 4 bases from V and 0 from J, leaving 16 bases between them. TCRdb processed the reads anew with MiXCR; each CDR3 protein has one entry. The data hold around 180,000 distinct CDR3 sequences, with roughly 30% observed a single time. The material sequenced was PBMCs. The chain is built from TRBV7-2 and TRBJ1-6; unclear D gene. The clonotype originates from a human donor in good health (CMV status not recorded). Some clones in this sample may be carry-over from other donors' samples. The CDR3 is CASSWASLFSSYNSPLHF. CDR3 nucleotides: TGTGCCAGCAGCTGGGCCAGCCTGTTTAGCTCCTATAATTCACCCCTCCACTTT.